This TCR beta chain was captured by sequencing in a study of cytomegalovirus exposure and HLA in healthy donors (dated by TCRdb to about 2017). A note on the overall study: According to an earlier analysis of a few hundred of the donors, about 179 million T cells yielded 95 million to 140 million unique TCR beta sequences and around 300 Gb of sequence data. Roughly 320 gigabases of sequencing data and around 90 million unique TCR sequences made up an early release that covered fewer than 650 HLA-typed donors. The genetic ancestry cluster associated with self-reported Caucasian donors included 80% to 90% of the approximately 400 genotyped donors. The study aimed to test whether signatures of past pathogen exposure could be identified by cataloging public T cell receptors. Using immunosequencing, the study profiled T cell repertoires from about 650 subjects and related those repertoires to cytomegalovirus serostatus. A separate validation cohort of roughly 130 different subjects was used in addition to the roughly 720-subject first cohort. High-throughput TCR immunosequencing, statistical association of individual TCRs with disease status, and machine learning were combined to predict cytomegalovirus infection status. A later analysis re-examined previously published TCR beta repertoires from just over 650 donors and added high-resolution HLA genotyping to investigate patterns of TCR occurrence. The later analysis used no new phenotypic data to find candidate immune exposures, relying instead on TCR beta sequences and their occurrence across donors. An earlier analysis of some 600 of the donors applied high-throughput TCR beta sequencing to assess whether each TCR beta V gene segment acted as functional or pseudogenic. Donor age, sex, ethnicity and CMV serostatus were compiled alongside the repertoire data. Genome-wide SNP genotypes for about 60% of the roughly 700 donors were used in a later genetic analysis, which treated that subset as a discovery cohort. Every discovery cohort repertoire had been produced on one sequencing platform. HLA typing included class I and class II loci at four-digit resolution. The number of typed donors differed by locus: about 629-640 for A, B, C, DRB1 and DQB1; about 520 for DQA1; 606 for DPA1; and approximately 450 for DPB1. Roughly 5 DR-DQ haplotypes were treated as single units for association and clustering because of strong linkage in the cohort. Among some 410 genotyped donors of the cohort, an average of approximately 220,000 unique TCR beta nucleotide sequences was sequenced per donor, of which about 19% were non-productive. The research as a whole found: Some IMGT-functional V segments, including TRBV6-2 and TRBV6-3, could not be told apart with the 87-base-pair reads, so those segments were excluded. In a later analysis, HLA-associated TCR beta chains were found to be more clonally expanded and to have lower generation probabilities than equally common non-associated chains. Several of the top co-occurrence clusters appeared to be linked to parvovirus B19, influenza, CMV and Epstein-Barr virus, according to a later analysis. Because counts were too low, roughly 17 rarely observed V segments, including chromosome 9 orphons, were left out of the earlier analysis of about 620 of the donors. According to a later analysis, most CMV-associated TCR beta chains appeared to be HLA-restricted, and the HLA associations seemed to be driven largely by CMV exposure. At a false discovery rate of 0.05, a later analysis linked fewer than 20,000 TCR beta sequences to specific HLA alleles. The only immune exposure information available for the cohort was CMV serostatus. When HLA alleles, especially DR and DQ, strongly co-occurred, attributing TCR associations to individual alleles was difficult. In vitro tests confirmed that a few of the cytomegalovirus-associated TCR beta chains recognize cytomegalovirus antigens. A cluster of highly shared sequence variants was judged likely to represent a technical artifact of the sequencing pipeline. The presence/absence analyses assumed that sequencing depth was roughly uniform across donors, and that assumption may not be true. Linkage disequilibrium might explain the correlated functional status among segregating V segments, but an unknown experimental factor could not be excluded. It was suggested by the authors that the approach could potentially be generalized to other disease states and immunological phenotypes. In the study, around 150 TCR beta chains were listed as associated with cytomegalovirus. A further reported finding was that TCR beta sequences accurately predicted the HLA-A and HLA-B alleles for most subjects in the first cohort. In a later genetic analysis, fewer N-insertions in productive TCRs were reported among donors in an Asian-associated ancestry cluster than the roughly 700-donor mean. A later genetic analysis associated a missense DCLRE1C variant with V-gene and J-gene trimming of TCR beta chains, and an independent cohort replicated the association. In an earlier analysis of 500 to 650 of the donors, most TCR beta V segments appeared in productive rearrangements about 87% or about 30% of the time, broadly matching IMGT annotations. Most TCR sequences were observed very rarely across donors, whereas some public TCRs were present in many individuals. Because some donors lacked HLA typing at each locus, the association tests relied only on the typed subset. According to a later analysis, TCR association rates differed among HLA loci, with DRB1 alleles showing the most associated TCRs and HLA-C alleles showing the fewest. Cytomegalovirus status was reported to be diagnosed by the classifier with high specificity and sensitivity in both the original and validation cohorts. The cohort was sequenced for TCR beta chains only, and without alpha or paired-chain data the features that could be detected were limited.

The CDR1 and CDR2 encoded by the germline V gene (reference sequence) are LNHDA and SQIVND. From the cysteine up to the phenylalanine, the CDR3 has a length of 12 residues. The entry retains the CDR3 DNA only, 36 bases that are in frame from base 1. V and J are truncated by 5 bases and 8 bases respectively, leaving an intervening sequence of 10 bases. Libraries were prepared through the immunoSEQ multiplex PCR assay. For the multiplex PCR, a mixture combining 60 forward primers for TCR Vbeta segments and 13 reverse primers for TCR Jbeta segments was used. A multiplex PCR assay on genomic DNA amplified the CDR3 region of rearranged TCR beta genes. Amplified TCR beta libraries were sequenced as 87-base-pair reads on the Illumina HiSeq System. The authors' pipeline ran thus. A later analysis counted tens of millions of unique TCR beta chains across the 640 or so repertoires, and some 11 million of these chains were shared by at least two donors. Raw reads were error-corrected and collapsed into unique sequences with a nearest-neighbor algorithm that merged closely related sequences to remove PCR and sequencing errors. CDR3 sequences were aligned to IMGT reference sequences to assign V, D and J gene segments. For a sequence to be retained, a match of at least six nucleotides was required to both a V gene segment and a J gene segment. A rearrangement counted as productive if the CDR3 had no stop codons and remained in frame with V and J, and every other rearrangement counted as non-productive. CDR3 was defined by IMGT convention, running from the second conserved V-encoded cysteine to the conserved J-encoded phenylalanine. The earlier analysis of approximately 590 of the donors excluded any sequence lacking an unambiguous match to a single V gene segment. An earlier analysis of roughly 590 of the donors called V segments functional above 56.7% productive rearrangements and segregating when the between-donor standard deviation exceeded 5%. A statistical classification framework was built to diagnose cytomegalovirus status from the catalog of TCR beta chain sequences. A later analysis assigned V and J genes by comparing TCR nucleotide sequences with IMGT/GENE-DB human TR gene sequences. A later analysis assigned CDR3 sequences and most-parsimonious VDJ recombination scenarios with the TCRdist pipeline. In a later analysis, each TCR beta chain was defined by its CDR3 amino acid sequence together with its V-gene family, and reads without a unique V-gene family were excluded. As a way to deal with suspected cross-contamination and a sequencing artifact, a later analysis dropped approximately 590 nucleotide sequences that were highly shared and had low generation probability. For each public chain, a later analysis derived a clonal expansion index from normalized ranks of inferred template counts within each repertoire. A later analysis computed generation probabilities with a VDJ recombination model fitted to out-of-frame rearrangements, and checked the results against IGoR. Hypergeometric tests were used in a later analysis to score TCR-TCR, TCR-HLA and TCR-CMV co-occurrence, with a repertoire-size bias correction applied to the TCR pairs. False discovery rates were estimated in a later analysis by permuting HLA or CMV assignments 20 times. A later analysis grouped co-occurring TCRs with DBSCAN, adding TCRdist sequence similarity when clustering within HLA-allele-positive subsets. Repertoires with fewer than 30,000 or more than 120,000 public chains, plus five repertoires with anomalous nucleotide sharing, were excluded from co-occurrence clustering. The table comes from immuneACCESS by way of TCRdb, which keeps in-frame sequences with V and J called. Part of the clones is missing from these tables; in studies checked, under half for an unresolved V gene and the rest for unknown reasons. The V and J calls and clone size come from that table; D and trimming were worked out from the DNA. The sample table lists 150,000 to 200,000 clones, 75% to 85% of them with a count of one. Approximately 0.39% of the sample lies in the top ten.

Concerning this clone itself: Its antigen target is currently unknown. Per-base quality was not reported, and no clone a single base away is much larger than it.

The cohort consisted of 670 or so healthy bone marrow donors. At the time of sampling, every cohort member was nominally healthy, though immune exposures that went unrecorded were likely present. The donor tested CMV seropositive and was one of the 289 seropositive cohort members. A peripheral blood sample was provided by each donor, and peripheral blood mononuclear cells were used for TCR beta sequencing. Genomic DNA was extracted from the blood cell samples with the Qiagen DNeasy Blood Extraction Kit. Sequencing used PBMCs. The rearranged segments are TRBV19 and TRBJ2-1; no confident D gene assignment can be made. This receptor was identified in a male donor in good health and CMV-seropositive. The DNA is TGTGCCAGTAGTGGAGAAGGAGATGAGCAGTTCTTC. Its protein reads: CASSGEGDEQFF.